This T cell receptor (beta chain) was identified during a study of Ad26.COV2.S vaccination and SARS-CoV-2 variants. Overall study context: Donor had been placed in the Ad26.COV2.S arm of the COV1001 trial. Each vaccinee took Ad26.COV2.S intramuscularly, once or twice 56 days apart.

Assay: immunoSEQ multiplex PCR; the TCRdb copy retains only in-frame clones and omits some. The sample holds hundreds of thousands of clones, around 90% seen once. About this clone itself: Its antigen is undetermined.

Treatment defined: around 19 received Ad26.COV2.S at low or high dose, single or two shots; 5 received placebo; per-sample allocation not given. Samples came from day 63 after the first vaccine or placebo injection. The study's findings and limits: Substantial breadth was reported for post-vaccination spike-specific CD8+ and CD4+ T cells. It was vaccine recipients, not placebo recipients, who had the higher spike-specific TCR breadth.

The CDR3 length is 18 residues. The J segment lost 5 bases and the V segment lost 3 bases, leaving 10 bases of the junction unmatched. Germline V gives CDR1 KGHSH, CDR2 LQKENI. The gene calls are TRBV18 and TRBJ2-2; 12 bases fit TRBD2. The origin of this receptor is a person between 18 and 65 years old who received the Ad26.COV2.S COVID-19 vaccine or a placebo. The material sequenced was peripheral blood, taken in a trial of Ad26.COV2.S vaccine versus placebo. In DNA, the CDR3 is TGTGCCAGCTCACCCCCGACGACTAGCGGGAGCGGGACCGGGGAGCTGTTTTTT. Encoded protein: CASSPPTTSGSGTGELFF.